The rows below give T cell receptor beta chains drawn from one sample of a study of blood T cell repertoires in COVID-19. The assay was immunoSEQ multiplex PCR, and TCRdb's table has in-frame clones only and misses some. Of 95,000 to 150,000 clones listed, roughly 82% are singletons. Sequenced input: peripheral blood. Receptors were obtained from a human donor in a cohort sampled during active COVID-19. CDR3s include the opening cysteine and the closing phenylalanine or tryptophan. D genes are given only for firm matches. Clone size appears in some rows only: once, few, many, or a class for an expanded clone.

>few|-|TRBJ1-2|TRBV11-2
TGTGCCAGCAGCCGCGGTTTAAACTATGGCTACACCTTC
CASSRGLNYGYTF
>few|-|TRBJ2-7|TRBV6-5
TGTGCCAGCAGTCCCGCGAAGGGGGTTTCCTACGAGCAGTACTTC
CASSPAKGVSYEQYF
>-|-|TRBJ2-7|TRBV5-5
TGTGCCAGCAGCTTCGGTACGTACGAGCAGTACTTC
CASSFGTYEQYF
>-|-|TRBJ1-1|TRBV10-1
TGCGCCAGCAGCCAGGTGGGTAGGACTGAAGCTTTCTTT
CASSQVGRTEAFF
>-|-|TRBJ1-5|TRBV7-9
TGTGCCAGCAGCTTAGAAGGGGAACAGCCCCAGCATTTT
CASSLEGEQPQHF
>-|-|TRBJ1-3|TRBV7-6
TGTGCCAGCAGCCTCGTAGCGGCGGACTCTGGAAACACCATATATTTT
CASSLVAADSGNTIYF
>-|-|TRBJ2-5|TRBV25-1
TGTGCCAGCAGTGAATATCAGGGGCAAGAGACCCAGTACTTC
CASSEYQGQETQYF
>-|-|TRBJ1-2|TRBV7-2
TGTGCCAGCACGCTTAATCGGGGGTGGATCGGGGCTAACTATGGCTACACCTTC
CASTLNRGWIGANYGYTF
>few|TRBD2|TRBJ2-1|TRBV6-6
TGTGCCAGCAGTCCCGCCCGGGGGGGCCTTGGGGACAATGAGCAGTTCTTC
CASSPARGGLGDNEQFF
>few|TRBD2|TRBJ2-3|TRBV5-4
TGTGCCAGCAGCCCGGGACTAGCGGGAGGCACAGATACGCAGTATTTT
CASSPGLAGGTDTQYF
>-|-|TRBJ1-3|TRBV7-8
TGTGCCAGCAGCAGGACGGGGAGCTCTGGAAACACCATATATTTT
CASSRTGSSGNTIYF
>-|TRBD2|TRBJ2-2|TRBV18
TGTGCCAGCTCACCACCAGCGGGGGGGCCAGGAACCGGGGAGCTGTTTTTT
CASSPPAGGPGTGELFF
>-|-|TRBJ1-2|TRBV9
TGTGCCAGCAGCGTAGCAGGGCAGGCCGGCCTTCCTAACTATGGCTACACCTTC
CASSVAGQAGLPNYGYTF
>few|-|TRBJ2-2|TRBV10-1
TGCGCCAGCAGAGATGGACAGTCCGGGGAGCTGTTTTTT
CASRDGQSGELFF
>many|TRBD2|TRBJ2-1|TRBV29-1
TGCAGCGTTGAAAGACTAGCGGATGAGCAGTTCTTC
CSVERLADEQFF
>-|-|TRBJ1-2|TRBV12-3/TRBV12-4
TGTGCCAGCGGAGGCGGAGACGGCTACACCTTC
CASGGGDGYTF
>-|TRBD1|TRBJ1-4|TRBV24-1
TGTGCCACCAGTGACCCGGGGACAGGGGAAAAACTGTTTTTT
CATSDPGTGEKLFF
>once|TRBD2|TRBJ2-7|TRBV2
TGTGCCAGCAGTGATGGACTAGCGGGGGGGGAGTACTTC
CASSDGLAGGEYF
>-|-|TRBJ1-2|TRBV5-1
TGCGCCAGCAGCTTGGAGGAGGGTTCTAACTATGGCTACACCTTC
CASSLEEGSNYGYTF
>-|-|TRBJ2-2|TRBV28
TGTGCCAGCAGTCAGGACAGGAACACCGGGGAGCTGTTTTTT
CASSQDRNTGELFF
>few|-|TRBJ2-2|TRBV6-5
TGTGCCAGCAGGGCCGGGTACGAGGGCGGGGAGCTGTTTTTT
CASRAGYEGGELFF
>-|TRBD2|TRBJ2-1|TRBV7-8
TGTGCCAGCAGCCCGAGGGTAGCGGGGGGGCTGCGGGAGCAGTTCTTC
CASSPRVAGGLREQFF
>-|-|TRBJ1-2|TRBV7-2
TGTGCCAGCAGCTTAGTCGCAGGGACTAACTATGGCTACACCTTC
CASSLVAGTNYGYTF
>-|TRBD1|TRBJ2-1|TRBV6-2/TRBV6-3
TGTGCCAGCAGCACCGGACAGGGGGCCAAGAACTACAATGAGCAGTTCTTC
CASSTGQGAKNYNEQFF
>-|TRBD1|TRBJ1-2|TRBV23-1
TGCGCCAGCAGGACAGGGGGCTATGGCTACACCTTC
CASRTGGYGYTF
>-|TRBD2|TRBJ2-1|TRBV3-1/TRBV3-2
TGTGCCAGCAGCCAAGGACTAGCGGAAGGGTACAATGAGCAGTTCTTC
CASSQGLAEGYNEQFF
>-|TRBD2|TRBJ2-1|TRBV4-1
TGCGCCAGCAGCCAAGAGAATAGCGGGGGCCTCTACAATGAGCAGTTCTTC
CASSQENSGGLYNEQFF
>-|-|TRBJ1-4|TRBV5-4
TGTGCCAGCAGCTTACAGGGACCTAATGAAAAACTGTTTTTT
CASSLQGPNEKLFF
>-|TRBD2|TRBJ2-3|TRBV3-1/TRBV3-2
TGTGCCAGCAGCCCTGGACTAGCGGGGGTAAATACGCAGTATTTT
CASSPGLAGVNTQYF
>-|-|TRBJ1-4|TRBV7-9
TGTGCCAGCAGCTGGGGCCTCACAGGAGCAACTAATGAAAAACTGTTTTTT
CASSWGLTGATNEKLFF
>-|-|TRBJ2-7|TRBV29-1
TGCAGCGTTGAGCAGGGGGGCGACGAGCAGTACTTC
CSVEQGGDEQYF
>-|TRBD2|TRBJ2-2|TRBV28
TGTGCCAGCAGTCCCCAACACGGGGGGGCTAATAACACCGGGGAGCTGTTTTTT
CASSPQHGGANNTGELFF
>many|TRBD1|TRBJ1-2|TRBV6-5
TGTGCCAGCCTAACAGGGGGCCAGGGCTACACCTTC
CASLTGGQGYTF
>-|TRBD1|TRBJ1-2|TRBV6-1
TGTGCCAGCAGTGAATGGACAGGGGTTAACTATGGCTACACCTTC
CASSEWTGVNYGYTF
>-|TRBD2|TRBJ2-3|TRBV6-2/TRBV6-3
TGTGCCAGCAGTTCCCCCGCCGGGGGGGCCTACACAGATACGCAGTATTTT
CASSSPAGGAYTDTQYF
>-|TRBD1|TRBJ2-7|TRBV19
TGTGCCAGTAGTATAGATTTGGTTAGGGACAGGCCCTCCAGCTCCTACGAGCAGTACTTC
CASSIDLVRDRPSSSYEQYF
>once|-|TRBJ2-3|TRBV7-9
TGTGCCAGCAGCAACCGGGAGCCTACCGACACAGATACGCAGTATTTT
CASSNREPTDTDTQYF
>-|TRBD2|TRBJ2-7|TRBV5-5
TGTGCCAGCAGCCGACTAGCGGGGGAGACCTACGAGCAGTACTTC
CASSRLAGETYEQYF